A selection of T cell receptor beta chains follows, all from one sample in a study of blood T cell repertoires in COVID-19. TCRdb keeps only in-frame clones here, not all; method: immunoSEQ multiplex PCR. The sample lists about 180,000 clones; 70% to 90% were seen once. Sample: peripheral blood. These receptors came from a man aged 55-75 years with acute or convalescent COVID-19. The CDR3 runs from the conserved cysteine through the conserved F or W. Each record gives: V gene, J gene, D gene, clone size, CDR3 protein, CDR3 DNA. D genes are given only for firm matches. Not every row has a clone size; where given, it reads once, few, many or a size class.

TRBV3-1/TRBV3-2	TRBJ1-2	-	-	CASSQDWDPGLYGYTF	TGTGCCAGCAGCCAAGATTGGGACCCGGGACTCTATGGCTACACCTTC
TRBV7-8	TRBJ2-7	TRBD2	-	CASSPRGGTFYEQYF	TGTGCCAGCAGCCCTCGGGGGGGGACCTTCTACGAGCAGTACTTC
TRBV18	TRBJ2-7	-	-	CASSPPRPGDLLEQYF	TGTGCCAGCTCACCCCCACGCCCGGGGGACTTGCTCGAGCAGTACTTC
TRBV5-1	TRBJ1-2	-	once	CASSLTSNYGYTF	TGCGCCAGCAGCTTAACTTCTAACTATGGCTACACCTTC
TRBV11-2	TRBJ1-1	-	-	CASSFTGNTEAFF	TGTGCCAGCAGCTTTACCGGGAACACTGAAGCTTTCTTT
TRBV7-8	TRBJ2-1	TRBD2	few	CASSTKSGSTRFF	TGTGCCAGCAGCACCAAAAGCGGGAGCACGAGGTTCTTC
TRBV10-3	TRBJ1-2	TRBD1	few	CAISEGQGDGYTF	TGTGCCATCAGTGAGGGACAGGGTGATGGCTACACCTTC
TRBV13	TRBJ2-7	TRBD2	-	CASSLAGAGAVHEQYF	TGTGCCAGCAGCTTAGCCGGAGCGGGAGCAGTTCACGAGCAGTACTTC
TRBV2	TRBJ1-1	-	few	CASTRQTGRDTEAFF	TGTGCCAGCACGCGACAGACGGGTCGGGACACTGAAGCTTTCTTT
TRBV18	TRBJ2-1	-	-	CASSEEDSPASGEQFF	TGTGCCAGCTCCGAGGAAGACAGCCCAGCTTCCGGTGAGCAGTTCTTC
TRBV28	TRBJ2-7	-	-	CASDRGGDRVSLEQYF	TGTGCCAGCGACCGGGGGGGGGACAGGGTCTCTCTCGAGCAGTACTTC
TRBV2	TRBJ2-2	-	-	CASIPDRRGGELFF	TGTGCCAGCATCCCGGACAGAAGAGGCGGGGAGCTGTTTTTT
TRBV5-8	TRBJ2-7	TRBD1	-	CASSQGTGAPWWQYF	TGTGCCAGCAGCCAAGGGACAGGGGCCCCCTGGTGGCAGTACTTC
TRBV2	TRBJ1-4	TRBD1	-	CASSEDRGRDEKLFF	TGTGCCAGCAGTGAAGACAGGGGGCGCGATGAAAAACTGTTTTTT
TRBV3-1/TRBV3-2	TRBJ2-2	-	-	CASSQVDTGELFF	TGTGCCAGCAGCCAAGTAGACACCGGGGAGCTGTTTTTT
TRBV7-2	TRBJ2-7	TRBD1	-	CASSLLGRGPSYEQYF	TGTGCCAGCAGTTTATTGGGTAGGGGGCCGTCCTACGAGCAGTACTTC
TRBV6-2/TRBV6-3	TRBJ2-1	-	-	CASSRARDSVHEQFF	TGTGCCAGCAGTCGAGCCCGGGACTCCGTACATGAGCAGTTCTTC
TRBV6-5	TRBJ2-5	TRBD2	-	CASSLAGVETQYF	TGTGCCAGCTCACTAGCGGGAGTAGAGACCCAGTACTTC
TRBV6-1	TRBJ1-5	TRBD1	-	CASSEGQASNQPQHF	TGTGCCAGCAGCGAAGGACAGGCCTCCAATCAGCCCCAGCATTTT
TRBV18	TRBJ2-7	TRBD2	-	CASSPPGLAGEIGEQYF	TGTGCCAGCTCACCCCCGGGACTAGCGGGAGAGATAGGTGAGCAGTACTTC
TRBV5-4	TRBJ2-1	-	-	CASSSGAGNRNNEQFF	TGTGCCAGCAGCTCAGGGGCAGGCAACAGGAACAATGAGCAGTTCTTC
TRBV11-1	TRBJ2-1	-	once	CASSLEGGSYNEQFF	TGTGCCAGCAGCTTAGAAGGCGGCTCCTACAATGAGCAGTTCTTC
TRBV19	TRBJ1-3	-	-	CASSIVGAGNTIYF	TGTGCCAGTAGTATAGTGGGAGCTGGAAACACCATATATTTT
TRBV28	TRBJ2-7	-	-	CASAGGSHEQYF	TGTGCCAGCGCTGGGGGGAGTCACGAGCAGTACTTC
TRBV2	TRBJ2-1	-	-	CASSRLLSSYNEQFF	TGTGCCAGCAGTAGACTTCTCAGCTCCTACAATGAGCAGTTCTTC
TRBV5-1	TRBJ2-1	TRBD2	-	CASSPGRRLAGGSYNEQFF	TGCGCCAGCAGCCCAGGGCGGAGACTAGCGGGAGGTTCCTACAATGAGCAGTTCTTC
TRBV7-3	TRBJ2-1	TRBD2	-	CASSLGTGVREGYNEQFF	TGTGCCAGCAGCTTAGGAACGGGGGTGCGGGAGGGGTACAATGAGCAGTTCTTC
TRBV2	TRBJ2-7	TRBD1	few	CASRGQLYEQYF	TGTGCCAGCAGGGGACAGCTCTACGAGCAGTACTTC
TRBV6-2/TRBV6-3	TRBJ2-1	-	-	CASSYASGSSSYNEQFF	TGTGCCAGCAGTTATGCCAGCGGGTCGAGCTCCTACAATGAGCAGTTCTTC
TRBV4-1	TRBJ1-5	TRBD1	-	CASSQSTGPEKPQHF	TGCGCCAGCAGCCAGTCGACAGGGCCGGAGAAGCCCCAGCATTTT
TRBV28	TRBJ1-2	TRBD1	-	CASSLTGGYGYTF	TGTGCCAGCAGTCTGACAGGGGGCTATGGCTACACCTTC
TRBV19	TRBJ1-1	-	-	CASNHRLNTEAFF	TGTGCCAGTAACCACAGACTGAACACTGAAGCTTTCTTT
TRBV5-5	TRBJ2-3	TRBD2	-	CASSSRTSGITDTQYF	TGTGCCAGCAGCTCAAGGACTAGCGGGATTACAGATACGCAGTATTTT
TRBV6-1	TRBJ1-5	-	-	CASSDQGPQRQPQHF	TGTGCCAGCAGTGACCAGGGGCCTCAACGGCAGCCCCAGCATTTT
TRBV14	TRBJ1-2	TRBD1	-	CASSRRDSYGYTF	TGTGCCAGCAGCCGCAGGGACAGCTATGGCTACACCTTC
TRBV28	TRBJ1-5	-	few	CASSLGQNQPQHF	TGTGCCAGCAGTTTGGGGCAGAATCAGCCCCAGCATTTT
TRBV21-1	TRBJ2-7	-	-	CASSSRSVLKPYEQYF	TGTGCCAGCAGTTCGAGGTCGGTGCTGAAACCCTACGAGCAGTACTTC
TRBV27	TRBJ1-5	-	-	CASSPDMEQPQHF	TGTGCCAGCAGTCCAGACATGGAACAGCCCCAGCATTTT
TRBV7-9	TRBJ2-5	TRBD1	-	CASSSGTGGEETQYF	TGTGCCAGCAGCTCCGGGACAGGGGGCGAAGAGACCCAGTACTTC
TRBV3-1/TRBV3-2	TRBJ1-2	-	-	CASSRRLYGYTF	TGTGCCAGCAGCCGCAGGCTCTATGGCTACACCTTC
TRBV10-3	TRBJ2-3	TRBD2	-	CAISAPSGNTDTQYF	TGTGCCATCAGTGCCCCTAGCGGAAACACAGATACGCAGTATTTT
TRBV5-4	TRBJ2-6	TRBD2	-	CASSPGLAGSGANVLTF	TGTGCCAGCAGTCCGGGACTAGCGGGCTCTGGGGCCAACGTCCTGACTTTC
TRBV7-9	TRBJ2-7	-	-	CASSLDSSYEQYF	TGTGCCAGCAGCTTAGATTCCAGCTACGAGCAGTACTTC
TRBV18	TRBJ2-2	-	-	CASSPRSAGELFF	TGTGCCAGCTCACCACGGAGCGCCGGGGAGCTGTTTTTT
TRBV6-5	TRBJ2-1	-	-	CASRDSGGNEQFF	TGTGCCAGCAGGGACTCTGGCGGCAATGAGCAGTTCTTC
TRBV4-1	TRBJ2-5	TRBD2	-	CASSQDSGGGAQYF	TGCGCCAGCAGCCAAGATTCTGGGGGAGGGGCCCAGTACTTC
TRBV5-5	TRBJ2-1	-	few	CASSPAVRGYNEQFF	TGTGCCAGCAGCCCGGCTGTCAGGGGCTACAATGAGCAGTTCTTC
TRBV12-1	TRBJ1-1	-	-	CASSLPRDSRRSEAFF	TGTGCCAGCAGCTTGCCCCGGGACAGTAGAAGATCTGAAGCTTTCTTT
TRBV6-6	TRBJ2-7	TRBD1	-	CASSYSGTGGGEQYF	TGTGCCAGCAGTTACTCCGGGACAGGGGGTGGAGAGCAGTACTTC
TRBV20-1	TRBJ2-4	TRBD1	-	CSASEQTGGRAKNIQYF	TGCAGTGCTAGTGAACAAACAGGGGGTCGAGCCAAAAACATTCAGTACTTC
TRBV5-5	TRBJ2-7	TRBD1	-	CASTQIPGQGYEQYF	TGTGCCAGCACCCAGATCCCGGGACAGGGCTACGAGCAGTACTTC
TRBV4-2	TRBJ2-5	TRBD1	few	CASSPGQGRSWETQYF	TGTGCCAGCAGCCCAGGACAGGGGAGGTCCTGGGAGACCCAGTACTTC